Presented here are 32 T cell receptor beta chains from one specimen sequenced in a study of blood T cell repertoires in COVID-19. Here immunoSEQ multiplex PCR was the method, and the copy in TCRdb shows in-frame clones only, minus some. The data contain 200,000 or so clones, over 75% of them seen just once; the ten biggest clones take up more than 2.5%. Sequenced: peripheral blood. The origin of the receptors is a man in his sixties with acute or convalescent COVID-19.

The V call is TRBV2, the J call TRBJ2-7; 14 positions agree with TRBD2. CDR3 size: 16 residues. The V gene's germline CDR1 is SNHLY and CDR2 FYNNEI. The junction had 7 bases not matched to a gene; V was cut back by 3 bases and J by 6 bases. The CDR3 protein is CASSETSGRARREQYF. In DNA form, the CDR3 reads TGTGCCAGCAGTGAGACTAGCGGGAGGGCCAGACGCGAGCAGTACTTC.

V gene TRBV5-5 combines with J gene TRBJ2-7, with D tentatively TRBD2 (5 bases). The CDR3 runs to 14 residues. CDR1 is SGHKS, CDR2 YYEKEE, per germline (reference sequence). V shed 6 bases and J shed 3 bases, with 16 bases lying between them. The CDR3 DNA reads as TGTGCCAGCACCCCCGACGGGATCTACTACGAGCAGTACTTC. This encodes CASTPDGIYYEQYF.

This rearrangement joins TRBV18 to TRBJ2-7; tentatively, D is TRBD1 (5 bases). The V and J ends lost 3 bases and 2 bases respectively, with 11 bases between them. CDR1 and CDR2 (germline): KGHSH, LQKENI. The CDR3 runs to 14 residues. CDR3 loop: CASSPGRSAYEQYF. The CDR3 DNA reads TGTGCCAGCTCACCGGGGCGGTCCGCCTACGAGCAGTACTTC.

This chain uses TRBV5-6 with TRBJ2-7, with TRBD2 as a possible D gene (5 bases). There are 13 residues in the CDR3. Per the germline V gene, CDR1 is SGHDT and CDR2 is YYEEEE. The V end was cut by 1 base, the J end by 1 base, with 6 bases between. This CDR3 reads CASSLIASYEQYF. As DNA, the CDR3 is TGTGCCAGCAGCTTGATAGCGTCCTACGAGCAGTACTTC.

The V gene is TRBV9, the J gene TRBJ2-5; maybe TRBD1 (5 bases). Germline assignment: CDR1 SGDLS and CDR2 YYNGEE. Trimming shortened V by 4 bases and J by 5 bases, and 18 bases separated the two germline ends. This CDR3 is built from 15 residues. In DNA, the CDR3 is TGTGCCAGCAGCCCTAGACAGTCCCCAGGGGAGACCCAGTACTTC. It yields the protein CASSPRQSPGETQYF.

The rearrangement uses TRBV28 and TRBJ1-2, with 10 nucleotides matching TRBD1. Germline lookup yields CDR1 MDHEN and CDR2 SYDVKM. J lost 5 bases, V lost 2 bases, and 5 bases had no gene match. The CDR3 runs 15 residues. The CDR3 DNA reads as TGTGCCAGCAGTTTAGCTCGGACAGGGGGTTATGGCTACACCTTC. Its translation: CASSLARTGGYGYTF.

The rearrangement uses TRBV4-2 and TRBJ1-1, with D possibly TRBD1 on 5 matching bases. Germline CDR1 reads LGHNA; CDR2 reads YNFKEQ. Trimming shortened V by 1 base and J by 4 bases, and 10 bases separated the two germline ends. This CDR3 comprises 14 residues. The CDR3 DNA reads as TGTGCCAGCAGCCAAGTCTTGGGGGGCACTGAAGCTTTCTTT. Encoded protein: CASSQVLGGTEAFF.

This clone came up once. The chain recombines TRBV2 with TRBJ1-3; D perhaps matches TRBD1 (5 bases). CDR1 is SNHLY and CDR2 is FYNNEI in the germline V gene. The CDR3 spans 17 residues. The V end lost 4 bases, the J end lost 0 bases, and 16 bases lay between the germline ends. CDR3 in DNA: TGTGCCAGCAGTGGGGGGGTGACGGGCCCCTCTGGAAACACCATATATTTT. Translation: CASSGGVTGPSGNTIYF.

This chain connects TRBV2 to TRBJ2-1; 11 nucleotides match TRBD2. The junction had 8 bases not matched to a gene; V was cut back by 3 bases and J by 7 bases. This CDR3 has 16 residues. Per germline, CDR1 SNHLY and CDR2 FYNNEI. CDR3: CASSDGGSGRENEQFF. CDR3 in DNA: TGTGCCAGCAGTGACGGCGGTAGCGGGAGGGAAAATGAGCAGTTCTTC. The whole variable domain, filled in from reference TRBV2 and TRBJ2-1, reads EPEVTQTPSHQVTQMGQEVILRCVPISNHLYFYWYRQILGQKVEFLVSFYNNEISEKSEIFDDQFSVERPDGSNFTLKIRSTKLEDSAMYFCASSDGGSGRENEQFFGPGTRLTVL.

The V call is TRBV6-5, the J call TRBJ1-2; TRBD1 agrees at 7 bases. This CDR3 contains 15 residues. Looked up from germline, CDR1 is MNHEY and CDR2 is SVGAGI. The junction had 10 bases not matched to a gene; V was cut back by 5 bases and J by 4 bases. CDR3 residues: CASSTPRQGTYGYTF. DNA for the CDR3: TGTGCCAGCAGTACCCCCAGACAGGGAACCTATGGCTACACCTTC.

The chain recombines TRBV19 with TRBJ2-7; TRBD1 aligns across 7 bases. Trimming took 4 bases from V and 6 from J; bases not matched to a gene: 6. CDR1 and CDR2 from the germline V gene are LNHDA and SQIVND (reference sequence). CDR3 length: 13 amino acids. Here the CDR3 reads CASSNTGVGEQYF. The CDR3 DNA follows: TGTGCCAGTAGTAACACAGGGGTCGGCGAGCAGTACTTC.

Regarding this clone: The junction differs from germline at one of its ends, possibly a read error. The rearrangement joins TRBV18 to TRBJ1-2; a possible D gene is TRBD1 (5 bases). CDR1 is KGHSH, CDR2 LQKENI, per germline. This CDR3 is built from 13 residues. The CDR3 DNA sequence: TGTGCCAGCTCACCGACTGACAGCTATGGCTGCACCTTC. Residues: CASSPTDSYGCTF. The full variable domain, its missing parts supplied by reference TRBV18 and TRBJ1-2, is NAGVMQNPRHLVRRRGQEARLRCSPMKGHSHVYWYRQLPEEGLKFMVYLQKENIIDESGMPKERFSAEFPKEGPSILRIQQVVRGDSAAYFCASSPTDSYGCTFGSGTRLTVV.

The genes are TRBV29-1 and TRBJ2-7, with a weak D call TRBD1 (5 bases). Germline assignment: CDR1 SQVTM and CDR2 ANQGSEA. V lost 4 bases to trimming and J lost 2 bases, with 9 bases between them. The CDR3 consists of 12 residues. The CDR3 bases are TGCAGCGTTGTCAGGGCCCCCTACGAGCAGTACTTC. Its translation: CSVVRAPYEQYF.

The gene calls are TRBV21-1 and TRBJ2-3; the table's D call of TRBD2 was not tested on the DNA. TRBV21-1 is assigned pseudogene status. This CDR3 spans 17 amino acids. The CDR3: CASSKEGAGGYADTQYF. The CDR3 region has the DNA TGTGCCAGCAGCAAAGAGGGAGCGGGAGGATACGCAGATACGCAGTATTTT.

This clone has a handful of counts. The V call is TRBV18, the J call TRBJ1-1, with 7 bases matching TRBD1. After removal of 0 bases from V and 4 bases from J, the junction contained 5 bases not matched to a gene. Germline lookup yields CDR1 KGHSH and CDR2 LQKENI. CDR3 size: 15 residues. The CDR3 bases are TGTGCCAGCTCACCACCAAGGCAGGGGGTCACTGAAGCTTTCTTT. Its protein is CASSPPRQGVTEAFF.

The V and J genes are TRBV7-9 and TRBJ2-7, with D possibly TRBD2 on 7 matching bases. Looked up from germline, CDR1 is SEHNR and CDR2 is FQNEAQ (reference sequence). V shed 1 base and J shed 6 bases, with 16 bases lying between them. The CDR3 loop spans 15 amino acids. The CDR3 sequence is CASSLEGGPPPEQYF. The CDR3 nucleotides read TGTGCCAGCAGCTTAGAGGGGGGGCCCCCTCCCGAGCAGTACTTC.

The count of this clone is one. The gene calls are TRBV7-3 and TRBJ1-1; D possibly corresponds to TRBD1 (5 bases). The CDR3 sequence is 15 residues long. Per germline, CDR1 SGHTA and CDR2 FQGTGA. Trimming removed 2 bases at V and 1 base at J, with 11 bases between. CDR3 sequence (DNA): TGTGCCAGCAGCTTACTCGGGGGAGGGAACACTGAAGCTTTCTTT. This translates into CASSLLGGGNTEAFF.

This chain links TRBV5-1 with TRBJ2-7; D might be TRBD1 (5 bases). Germline CDR1 reads SGHRS; CDR2 reads YFSETQ. Trimming removed 0 bases at V and 7 bases at J, with 11 bases between. CDR3 size: 13 residues. The CDR3 protein is CASSLGHKGEQYF. The CDR3, as DNA: TGCGCCAGCAGCTTGGGGCATAAGGGGGAGCAGTACTTC.

This chain uses TRBV7-2 with TRBJ2-7; 7 bases are a match to TRBD2. Germline assignment: CDR1 SGHTA and CDR2 FQGNSA. After removal of 5 bases from V and 0 bases from J, the junction contained 10 bases not matched to a gene. The CDR3 has 16 amino acids. CDR3 protein: CASSPDGGGSSYEQYF. In DNA form, the CDR3 reads TGTGCCAGCAGCCCCGACGGGGGAGGGAGCTCCTACGAGCAGTACTTC. Using reference TRBV7-2 and TRBJ2-7 for the parts outside the CDR3, the full variable domain is GAGVSQSPSNKVTEKGKDVELRCDPISGHTALYWYRQSLGQGLEFLIYFQGNSAPDKSGLPSDRFSAERTGGSVSTLTIQRTQQEDSAVYLCASSPDGGGSSYEQYFGPGTRLTVT.

The chain is built from TRBV25-1 and TRBJ2-7, with D perhaps matching TRBD1 (6 bases). This CDR3 is 14 amino acids long. Trimming stripped 6 bases from V and 2 bases from J, with 14 bases between. The germline V gene encodes CDR1 MGHDK and CDR2 SYGVNS. The CDR3 bases are TGTGCCAGCAGGACAGGACTTTCCACCTACGAGCAGTACTTC. It yields the protein CASRTGLSTYEQYF.

The gene calls are TRBV27 and TRBJ2-2; D is perhaps TRBD1 (6 bases). Germline loops: CDR1 MNHEY, CDR2 SMNVEV (reference sequence). The CDR3 has 12 residues. V was pared by 10 bases and J by 5 bases, with 11 bases between. The CDR3 reads CATHQGTGELFF. DNA of the CDR3: TGTGCCACTCACCAGGGGACCGGGGAGCTGTTTTTT.

The CDR3 sequence: CASSGSVGEGRFGANVLTF. The CDR3 bases are TGTGCCAGCAGTGGGTCCGTTGGGGAGGGTCGTTTCGGGGCCAACGTCCTGACTTTC. V gene TRBV6-1 combines with J gene TRBJ2-6; 7 positions match TRBD2. The CDR3 length is 19 residues. Per germline, CDR1 MNHNS and CDR2 SASEGT. With 4 bases clipped from V and 4 bases from J, the junction kept 16 bases outside the gene matches.

V and J are TRBV18 and TRBJ1-2; no clear D gene. The germline CDR1 and CDR2 sequences are KGHSH and LQKENI. V lost 6 bases and J lost 3, with 11 bases in between. This CDR3 spans 13 amino acids. CDR3 bases: TGTGCCAGCTCCCAAGACATCGACTATGGCTACACCTTC. Translation gives CASSQDIDYGYTF.

The rearrangement joins TRBV30 to TRBJ1-1; tentatively, D is TRBD1 (5 bases). The ends were cut back, 3 bases at V and 1 base at J, with 12 bases in the middle. CDR1 GTSNPN and CDR2 SVGIG come from the germline V gene (reference sequence). The CDR3 is made up of 14 amino acids. The CDR3 sequence is CAWSGDSWNTEAFF. In DNA form, the CDR3 reads TGTGCCTGGAGCGGAGACAGCTGGAACACTGAAGCTTTCTTT.

This chain links TRBV5-6 with TRBJ1-4; 7 bases map to TRBD1. Germline CDR1 and CDR2: SGHDT and YYEEEE. The CDR3 sequence is 12 residues long. V dropped 3 bases and J dropped 7; count of bases not matched to a gene: 0. CDR3 amino acids: CASSSGGEKLFF. The CDR3 nucleotides read TGTGCCAGCAGCTCAGGGGGTGAAAAACTGTTTTTT.

V usage is TRBV6-6 and J usage is TRBJ1-3, with 8 nucleotides matching TRBD1. Per germline, CDR1 MNHNY and CDR2 SVGAGI (reference sequence). The CDR3 covers 14 residues. Unmatched junction bases numbered 5, after V lost 2 bases and J lost 8 bases. This CDR3 reads CASSYAQGADTIYF. The CDR3 DNA follows: TGTGCCAGCAGTTACGCTCAGGGGGCAGACACCATATATTTT.

V and J are TRBV15 and TRBJ2-3; 9 bases line up with TRBD2. Germline CDR1 LNHNV, CDR2 YYDKDF (reference sequence). The CDR3 contains 18 residues. V lost 0 bases, J lost 0 bases, and 7 bases stayed unmatched. In DNA, the CDR3 is TGTGCCACCAGCAGAGATGGCGGCGGGAGGGCGAGCACAGATACGCAGTATTTT. Protein product: CATSRDGGGRASTDTQYF.

This clone was seen only once. This sequence joins TRBV11-2 and TRBJ2-6; 9 bases agree with TRBD1. From germline, CDR1 is SGHAT and CDR2 FQNNGV. The CDR3 length is 19 residues. J gave up 1 base and V 1 base, and 8 bases lay outside the gene matches. The CDR3 DNA sequence: TGTGCCAGCAGCTTAGTCGGGACAGGGATACGGTCTGGGGCCAACGTCCTGACTTTC. Translating it yields CASSLVGTGIRSGANVLTF.

V usage is TRBV3-1 (or the pseudogene TRBV3-2) and J usage is TRBJ1-6; 9 bases are a match to TRBD1. The CDR3 consists of 16 residues. V was clipped by 0 bases and J by 10 bases; unmatched bases: 7. The germline CDR1 and CDR2 sequences are LGHDT and YNNKEL (reference sequence). CDR3 nucleotides: TGTGCCAGCAGCCAAGAAACCGGGACAGGGATCTCACCCCTCCACTTT. Protein: CASSQETGTGISPLHF.

The V call is TRBV19, the J call TRBJ1-6; D might be TRBD1 (5 bases). CDR1 and CDR2 from the germline V gene are LNHDA and SQIVND (reference sequence). Trimming cost V 6 bases and J 0 bases, with 15 bases left between them. The CDR3 is 17 amino acids. CDR3 region: CASSRDSPSSYNSPLHF. The CDR3 DNA reads as TGTGCCAGTAGCAGGGACTCACCGAGCTCCTATAATTCACCCCTCCACTTT.

As DNA, the CDR3 is TGTGTCAGAAGTCCAGGACTAGCGCACACAGATACGCAGTATTTT. This encodes CVRSPGLAHTDTQYF. The chain couples TRBV7-5 to TRBJ2-3; TRBD2, the table's D call, lacks a check against the DNA. TRBV7-5 is a documented pseudogene. The CDR3 extends over 15 amino acids.

J is TRBJ2-1 and V is TRBV5-1, with 13 bases aligning to TRBD2. CDR3 length: 18 residues. CDR1 is SGHRS and CDR2 is YFSETQ in the germline V gene. V was clipped by 0 bases and J by 15 bases; unmatched bases: 18. As DNA, the CDR3 is TGCGCCAGCAGCTTGGTCGGACTAGCGGGAGCGGGAGCCTCGGAAGGGTTCTTC. Protein product: CASSLVGLAGAGASEGFF.